This T cell receptor beta chain is from a study of radiation and T cells in renal cell carcinoma. Study as a whole: Nephrectomy followed 15 Gy stereotactic body radiation by 4 weeks.

Germline-derived CDR1 and CDR2 are SGHRS and YFSETQ. The CDR3 is 14 amino acids. V lost 0 bases and J 3 bases, leaving 9 bases between the germline ends. Note on this clone: Its antigen is undetermined.

General study points: Top tumor clonotypes rose in blood 2 weeks post-radiation, then contracted.

Produced via immunoSEQ multiplex PCR; TCRdb's table is partial and in-frame only. Seen here are tens of thousands of clones, approximately 80% observed once, and the top ten hold less than 30%. Time point: blood 2 weeks post-SBRT. The treatment: 15 Gy SBRT to primary tumor, nephrectomy 4 weeks later. This specimen was blood, taken from a patient whose treatment included radiotherapy and nephrectomy. This sequence was found in a woman aged 65 to 85 with renal cell carcinoma. This sequence joins TRBV5-1 and TRBJ1-2, with D maybe TRBD1 (6 bases). In nucleotides, the CDR3 is TGCGCCAGCAGCTTGGCCCGGACAGACTATGGCTACACCTTC. Translating gives CASSLARTDYGYTF. Full variable domain (rest looked up from reference TRBV5-1 and TRBJ1-2): KAGVTQTPRYLIKTRGQQVTLSCSPISGHRSVSWYQQTPGQGLQFLFEYFSETQRNKGNFPGRFSGRQFSNSRSEMNVSTLELGDSALYLCASSLARTDYGYTFGSGTRLTVV.